The TCR beta chain described here comes from a study of T cells in Graves' hyperthyroidism and ophthalmopathy. Researchers took RNA transcripts and amplified the TCR beta CDR3 regions from them. Carried out on the TCR CDR3, a first-round RT-PCR used the HTBI primer set. TCRdb re-derived calls from the multiplex PCR reads in MiXCR, one entry per CDR3 protein. The sample lists hundreds of thousands of distinct CDR3 sequences, roughly a sixth occurring once. CDR3 length: 16 amino acids. V shed 0 bases, J shed 4 bases, and the junction held 2 bases outside the gene matches. Germline values: CDR1 LNHNV, CDR2 YYDKDF (reference sequence). Exclusion of patients followed from uncontrolled infection, other autoimmune disease, pregnancy or lactation.

The chain recombines TRBV15 with TRBJ2-1, with TRBD2 matching 11 bases. The sample taken for sequencing was blood. This receptor was obtained from a woman aged 45-59 years with Graves' hyperthyroidism that later progressed to Graves' ophthalmopathy. CDR3 residues: CATSRDGTSGYNEQFF. The CDR3 DNA sequence: TGTGCCACCAGCAGAGATGGGACTAGCGGATACAATGAGCAGTTCTTC.